This T cell receptor beta chain came from a study of blood T cells in healthy people across ages. Study-wide findings and caveats: Estimates drawn from one million T cells were deemed to understate diversity. Getting older went along with TCR beta diversity per million T cells dropping roughly linearly.

The germline V gene encodes CDR1 KGHDR and CDR2 SFDVKD. V gave up 4 bases and J gave up 6 bases, with 7 bases separating them. The CDR3 loop spans 12 amino acids. This clonotype was seen ten or more times. The antigen is undetermined. Primed by a sample-barcoded 5' primer and a J-beta primer mix, a second PCR proceeded for about 6 to 11 cycles. The template-switch adaptor, which had 12 random nucleotides, put a tag on each cDNA molecule. TCRdb re-derived calls from the 5' RACE reads in MiXCR, one entry per CDR3 protein. In the table there are 1.5 million to 2 million distinct CDR3 sequences, 28% of which are singletons. The donors, healthy Caucasians from Russia, were aged roughly 6 to 100.

The material sequenced was blood. The TCR sequence derives from a woman aged 25 to 45 in good health. The chain carries TRBV24-1 and TRBJ2-3; D is unresolved. In nucleotides, the CDR3 is TGTGCCACCAGTGAAGGGATGGATACGCAGTATTTT. Residues: CATSEGMDTQYF.